This passage covers 12 T cell receptor beta chains from one sample sequenced in a study of blood T cell repertoires in COVID-19. Using immunoSEQ multiplex PCR, the repertoire was profiled, and TCRdb retains in-frame clones only, with some absent. Counted here are 300,000 to 450,000 clones, about 85% occurring once; the ten biggest clones make up 3.6%. The source material was peripheral blood. The receptors were sampled from a woman in her late teens or twenties with acute or convalescent COVID-19.

This clone was observed a single time. The rearrangement uses TRBV5-8 and TRBJ2-7; no reliable D call. V was trimmed by 7 bases and J by 9 bases, leaving 8 bases between them. CDR3 size: 9 residues. Germline V gene data show CDR1 as SGHTS and CDR2 as YDEGEE. The CDR3 DNA reads as TGTGCCAGCGGCGGTGGGCAGTACTTC. Amino acid sequence: CASGGGQYF.

This clone was seen just once. This chain joins TRBV19 and TRBJ1-5, with D tentatively TRBD1 (5 bases). The CDR3 length is 13 residues. Trimming stripped 6 bases from V and 7 bases from J, with 13 bases between. The V gene's germline CDR1 is LNHDA and CDR2 SQIVND (reference sequence). The CDR3 DNA reads TGTGCCAGTAGAAAAGGGGCCGGGCAGCCCCAGCATTTT. It yields the protein CASRKGAGQPQHF.

This sequence joins TRBV7-7 and TRBJ2-1; D gene uncertain. Germline lookup yields CDR1 SSHAT and CDR2 FNYEAQ (reference sequence). The V and J ends lost 1 base and 7 bases respectively, with 8 bases between them. The length of the CDR3 is 13 residues. CDR3 in DNA: TGTGCCAGCAGCTTAGAAAATTTAAATGAGCAGTTCTTC. It encodes CASSLENLNEQFF.

This chain connects TRBV4-1 to TRBJ1-1; D is perhaps TRBD1 (5 bases). V was pared by 7 bases and J by 0 bases, with 12 bases between. The germline V gene has CDR1 MGHRA and CDR2 YSYEKL. This CDR3 spans 14 amino acids. The CDR3 DNA sequence: TGCGCCAGCAACCGACAGCCCTTGAACACTGAAGCTTTCTTT. Translation: CASNRQPLNTEAFF.

This clone was detected a few times. The chain is built from TRBV9 and TRBJ1-2; weak D call: TRBD1 (6 bases). Germline loops: CDR1 SGDLS, CDR2 YYNGEE. The CDR3 length is 15 residues. The V end lost 3 bases, the J end lost 14 bases, and 26 bases lay between the germline ends. CDR3 nucleotides: TGTGCCAGCAGCGGCGGCGGACAGAATATCCTGGTGGGAACCTTC. Amino acid sequence: CASSGGGQNILVGTF.

The genes are TRBV7-8 and TRBJ2-7, with a tentative D call TRBD1 (5 bases). Trimming stripped 5 bases from V and 5 bases from J, with 16 bases between. There are 14 residues in the CDR3. Germline-derived CDR1 and CDR2 are SGHVS and FQNEAQ. CDR3 DNA sequence: TGTGCCAGCAGCCTCCAGGGCCCGGCGAACGAGCAGTACTTC. Its translation: CASSLQGPANEQYF. The full variable domain, its missing parts supplied by reference TRBV7-8 and TRBJ2-7, is GAGVSQSPRYKVAKRGQDVALRCDPISGHVSLFWYQQALGQGPEFLTYFQNEAQLDKSGLPSDRFFAERPEGSVSTLKIQRTQQEDSAVYLCASSLQGPANEQYFGPGTRLTVT.

The CDR3 here is CASSLRASGVLGETQYF. The CDR3 nucleotides read TGTGCCAGCAGCTTAAGGGCTAGCGGGGTGCTAGGGGAGACCCAGTACTTC. This chain uses TRBV7-9 with TRBJ2-5; TRBD2 aligns across 9 bases. Germline CDR1 and CDR2: SEHNR and FQNEAQ (reference sequence). With V trimmed by 2 bases and J by 5 bases, 12 bases remained unmatched. The CDR3 contains 17 residues.

This clone has only a few counts. V is TRBV6-1 and J is TRBJ1-4; D gene ambiguous. Trimming removed 2 bases from V and 8 bases from J, with 15 bases in between. This CDR3 contains 15 residues. Germline V lookup: CDR1 MNHNS, CDR2 SASEGT. CDR3 loop: CASSEFLTETEKLFF. The CDR3 nucleotides read TGTGCCAGCAGTGAATTTTTAACGGAGACCGAAAAACTGTTTTTT.

This rearrangement joins TRBV5-5 to TRBJ2-7; D is possibly TRBD1 (6 bases). This CDR3 has 13 residues. Trimming took 4 bases from V and 7 from J, leaving 15 bases between them. Per the germline V gene, CDR1 is SGHKS and CDR2 is YYEKEE (reference sequence). In nucleotides, the CDR3 is TGTGCCAGCAGCCGACAGGATTATACGGAGCAGTACTTC. Translation: CASSRQDYTEQYF.

This clone was picked up one time. The chain recombines TRBV29-1 with TRBJ1-1; possible D gene TRBD1, 6 bases. With 4 bases removed from V and 6 bases from J, the gap between germline ends came to 18 bases. CDR1 is SQVTM, CDR2 ANQGSEA, per germline. The CDR3 sequence is 14 residues long. The CDR3: CSVVLGGQPAEAFF. For the CDR3, the DNA is TGCAGCGTTGTTCTGGGCGGACAGCCGGCTGAAGCTTTCTTT.

The chain is built from TRBV3-1 (or the pseudogene TRBV3-2) and TRBJ1-2; TRBD1 matches at 9 bases. The CDR3 is 14 amino acids. Germline V gives CDR1 LGHDT, CDR2 YNNKEL (reference sequence). With V trimmed by 8 bases and J by 4 bases, 8 bases remained unmatched. The CDR3 sequence is CASGRQGDSYGYTF. The CDR3 DNA reads as TGTGCCAGCGGACGACAGGGGGATAGCTATGGCTACACCTTC.

The chain recombines TRBV6-5 with TRBJ2-7, with 7 nucleotides matching TRBD1. Germline-derived CDR1 and CDR2 are MNHEY and SVGAGI. The CDR3 sequence is 14 residues long. J was trimmed by 7 bases and V by 6 bases; bases with no gene match: 12. The CDR3 DNA sequence: TGTGCCAGCAGAGGGGGACAGCCCTCACTGGAGCAGTACTTC. Translation gives CASRGGQPSLEQYF.